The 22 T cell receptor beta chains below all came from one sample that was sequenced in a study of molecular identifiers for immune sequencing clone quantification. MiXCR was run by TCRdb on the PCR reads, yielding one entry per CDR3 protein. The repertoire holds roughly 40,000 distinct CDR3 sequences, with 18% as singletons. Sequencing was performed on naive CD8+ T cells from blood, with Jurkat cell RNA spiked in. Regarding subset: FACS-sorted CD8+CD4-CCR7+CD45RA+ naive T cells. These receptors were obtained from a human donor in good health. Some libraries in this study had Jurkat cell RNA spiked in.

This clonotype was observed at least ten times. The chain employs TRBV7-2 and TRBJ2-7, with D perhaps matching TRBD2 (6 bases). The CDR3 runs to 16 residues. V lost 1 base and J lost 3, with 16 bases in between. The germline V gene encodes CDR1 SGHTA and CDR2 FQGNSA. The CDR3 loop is CASSLGGATLRYEQYF. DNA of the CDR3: TGTGCCAGCAGCTTAGGCGGGGCTACCCTGCGCTACGAGCAGTACTTC.

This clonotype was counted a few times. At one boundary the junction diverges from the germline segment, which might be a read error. The CDR3 coding sequence is TGTGCCAGCAGCATAGGGACAGAAGAGACCCAGTACTTC. This codes for CASSIGTEETQYF. This chain uses TRBV13 with TRBJ2-5, with 7 bases fitting TRBD1. Germline loops: CDR1 PRHDT, CDR2 FYEKMQ (reference sequence). The CDR3 consists of 13 residues.

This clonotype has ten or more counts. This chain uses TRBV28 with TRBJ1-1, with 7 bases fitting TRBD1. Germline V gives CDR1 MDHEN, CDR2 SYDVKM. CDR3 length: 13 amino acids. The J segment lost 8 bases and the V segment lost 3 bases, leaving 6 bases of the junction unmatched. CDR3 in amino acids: CASSLPGQREAFF. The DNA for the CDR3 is TGTGCCAGCAGTTTGCCGGGACAGCGAGAAGCTTTCTTT.

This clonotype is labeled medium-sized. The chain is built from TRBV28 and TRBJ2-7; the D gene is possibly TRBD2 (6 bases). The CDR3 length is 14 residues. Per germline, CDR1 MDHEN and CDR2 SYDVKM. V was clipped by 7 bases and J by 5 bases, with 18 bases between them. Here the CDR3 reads CASIGLAVLDEQYF. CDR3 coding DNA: TGTGCCAGCATCGGCTTAGCGGTCTTGGACGAGCAGTACTTC.

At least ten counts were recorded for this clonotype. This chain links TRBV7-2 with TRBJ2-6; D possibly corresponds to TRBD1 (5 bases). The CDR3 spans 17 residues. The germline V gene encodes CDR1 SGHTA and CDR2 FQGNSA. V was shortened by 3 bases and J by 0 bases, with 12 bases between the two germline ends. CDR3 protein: CASSLGRAPSGANVLTF. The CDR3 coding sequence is TGTGCCAGCAGCTTGGGCAGGGCACCCTCTGGGGCCAACGTCCTGACTTTC.

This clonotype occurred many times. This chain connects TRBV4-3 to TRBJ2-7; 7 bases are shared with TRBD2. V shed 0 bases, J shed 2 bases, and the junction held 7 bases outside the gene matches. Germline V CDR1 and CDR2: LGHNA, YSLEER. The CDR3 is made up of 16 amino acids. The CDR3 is CASSQDPSGTTYEQYF. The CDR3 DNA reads TGCGCCAGCAGCCAAGATCCAAGCGGGACCACCTACGAGCAGTACTTC.

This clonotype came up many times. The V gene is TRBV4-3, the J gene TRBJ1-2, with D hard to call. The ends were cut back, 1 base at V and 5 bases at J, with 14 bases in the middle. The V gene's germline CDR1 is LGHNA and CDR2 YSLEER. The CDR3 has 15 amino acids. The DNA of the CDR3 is TGCGCCAGCAGCCAAGGAGAGTGGGGAGGGTATGGCTACACCTTC. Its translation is CASSQGEWGGYGYTF.

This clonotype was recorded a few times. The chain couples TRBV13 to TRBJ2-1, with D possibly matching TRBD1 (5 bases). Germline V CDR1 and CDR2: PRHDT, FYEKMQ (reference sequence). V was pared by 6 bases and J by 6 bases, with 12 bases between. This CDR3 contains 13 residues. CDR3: CASRQDRTNEQFF. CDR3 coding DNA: TGTGCCAGCAGACAAGACAGAACCAATGAGCAGTTCTTC.

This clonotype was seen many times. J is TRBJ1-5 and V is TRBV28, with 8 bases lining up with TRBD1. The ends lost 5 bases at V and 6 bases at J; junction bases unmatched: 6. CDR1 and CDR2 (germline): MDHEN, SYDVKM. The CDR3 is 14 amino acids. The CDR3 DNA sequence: TGTGCCAGCAGTGACGGACAGGGCGGTCAGCCCCAGCATTTT. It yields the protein CASSDGQGGQPQHF. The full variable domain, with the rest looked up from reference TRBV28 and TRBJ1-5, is DVKVTQSSRYLVKRTGEKVFLECVQDMDHENMFWYRQDPGLGLRLIYFSYDVKMKEKGDIPEGYSVSREKKERFSLILESASTNQTSMYLCASSDGQGGQPQHFGDGTRLSIL.

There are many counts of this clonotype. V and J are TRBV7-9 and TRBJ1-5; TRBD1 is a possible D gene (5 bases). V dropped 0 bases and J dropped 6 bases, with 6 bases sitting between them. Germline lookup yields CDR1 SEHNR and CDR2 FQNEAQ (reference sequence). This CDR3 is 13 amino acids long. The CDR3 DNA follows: TGTGCCAGCAGCTTAGCAGGGACTCAGCCCCAGCATTTT. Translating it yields CASSLAGTQPQHF.

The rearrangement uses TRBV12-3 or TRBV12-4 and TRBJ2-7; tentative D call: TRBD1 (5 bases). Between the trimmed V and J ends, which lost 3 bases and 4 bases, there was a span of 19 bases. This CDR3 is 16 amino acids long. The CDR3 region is CASSFGLGRAGYEQYF. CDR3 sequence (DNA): TGTGCCAGCAGTTTCGGTCTCGGCAGGGCCGGGTACGAGCAGTACTTC.

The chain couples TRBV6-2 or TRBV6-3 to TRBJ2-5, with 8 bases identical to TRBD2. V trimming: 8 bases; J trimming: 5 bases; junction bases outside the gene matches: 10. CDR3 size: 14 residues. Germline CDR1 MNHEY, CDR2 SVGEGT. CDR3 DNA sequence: TGTGCCAGCGTGATAGCGGGACTTTGGGAGACCCAGTACTTC. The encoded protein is CASVIAGLWETQYF.

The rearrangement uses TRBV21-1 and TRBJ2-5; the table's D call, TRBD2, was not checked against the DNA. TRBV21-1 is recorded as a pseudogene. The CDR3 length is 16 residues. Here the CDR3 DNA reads TGTGCCAGCAGCAGCCGGGGACTAGCGGGTAAAGAGACCCAGTACTTC. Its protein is CASSSRGLAGKETQYF.

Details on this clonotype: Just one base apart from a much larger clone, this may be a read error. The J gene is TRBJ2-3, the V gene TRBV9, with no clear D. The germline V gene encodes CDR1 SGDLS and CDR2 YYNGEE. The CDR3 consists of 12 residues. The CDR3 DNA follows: TGTGCCAGCAGCGTCGGCACAAATACGCAGTATTTT. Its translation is CASSVGTNTQYF.

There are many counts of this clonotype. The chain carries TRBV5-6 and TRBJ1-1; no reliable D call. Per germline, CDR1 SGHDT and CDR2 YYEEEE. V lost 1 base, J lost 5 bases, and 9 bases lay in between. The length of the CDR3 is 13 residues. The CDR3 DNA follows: TGTGCCAGCAGCTTGTTGGCGGGGACTGAAGCTTTCTTT. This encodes CASSLLAGTEAFF.

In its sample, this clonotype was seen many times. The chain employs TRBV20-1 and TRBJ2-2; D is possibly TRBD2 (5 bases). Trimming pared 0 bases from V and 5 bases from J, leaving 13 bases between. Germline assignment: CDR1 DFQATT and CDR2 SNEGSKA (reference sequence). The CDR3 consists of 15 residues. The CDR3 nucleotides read TGCAGTGCTAGAGATGTCGTTGGAGGTACCGGGGAGCTGTTTTTT. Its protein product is CSARDVVGGTGELFF.

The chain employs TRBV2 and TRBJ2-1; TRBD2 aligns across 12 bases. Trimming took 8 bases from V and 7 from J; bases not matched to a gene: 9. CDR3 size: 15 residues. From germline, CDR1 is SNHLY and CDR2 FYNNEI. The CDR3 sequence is CASHGRLAGVNEQFF. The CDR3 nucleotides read TGTGCCAGCCATGGTCGACTAGCGGGAGTAAATGAGCAGTTCTTC. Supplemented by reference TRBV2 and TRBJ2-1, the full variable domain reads EPEVTQTPSHQVTQMGQEVILRCVPISNHLYFYWYRQILGQKVEFLVSFYNNEISEKSEIFDDQFSVERPDGSNFTLKIRSTKLEDSAMYFCASHGRLAGVNEQFFGPGTRLTVL.

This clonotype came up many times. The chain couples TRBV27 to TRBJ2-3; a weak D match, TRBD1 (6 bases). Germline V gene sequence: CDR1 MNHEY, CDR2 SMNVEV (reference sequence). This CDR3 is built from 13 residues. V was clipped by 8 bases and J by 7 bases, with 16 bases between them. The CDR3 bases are TGTGCCAGCGCTCAGGGGACGCGACATACGCAGTATTTT. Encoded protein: CASAQGTRHTQYF.

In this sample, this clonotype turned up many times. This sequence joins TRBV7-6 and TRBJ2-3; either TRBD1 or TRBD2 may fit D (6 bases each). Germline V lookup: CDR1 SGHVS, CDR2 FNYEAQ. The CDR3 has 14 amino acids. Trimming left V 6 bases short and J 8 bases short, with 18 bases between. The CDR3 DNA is TGTGCCAGCAGGCGTACGGGGGCGCGGGGTACGCAGTATTTT. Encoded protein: CASRRTGARGTQYF.

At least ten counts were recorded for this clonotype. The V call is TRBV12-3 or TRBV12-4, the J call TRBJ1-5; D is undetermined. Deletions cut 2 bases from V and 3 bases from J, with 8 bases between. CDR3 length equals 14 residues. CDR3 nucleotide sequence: TGTGCCAGCAGTTTACAGAGAAACAATCAGCCCCAGCATTTT. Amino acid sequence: CASSLQRNNQPQHF.

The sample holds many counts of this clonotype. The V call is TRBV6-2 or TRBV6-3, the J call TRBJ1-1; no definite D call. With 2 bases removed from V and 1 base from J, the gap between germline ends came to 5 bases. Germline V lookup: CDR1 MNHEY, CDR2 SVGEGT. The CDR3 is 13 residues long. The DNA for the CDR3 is TGTGCCAGCAGTTACGGTGGGAACACTGAAGCTTTCTTT. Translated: CASSYGGNTEAFF.

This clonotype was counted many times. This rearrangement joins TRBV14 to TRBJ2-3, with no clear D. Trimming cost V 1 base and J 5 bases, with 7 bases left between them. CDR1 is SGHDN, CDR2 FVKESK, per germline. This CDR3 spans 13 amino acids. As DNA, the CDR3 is TGTGCCAGCAGCCAAGGTCTAGGAGATACGCAGTATTTT. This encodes CASSQGLGDTQYF.